Below, 29 T cell receptor beta chains from the same sample are listed, as sequenced in a study of vaccination effects on CD4 cells after COVID-19. Prior to sequencing, the ViraFEST assay stimulated PBMC with viral peptide pools, which expanded the antigen-specific CD4+ T cells. Culture proceeded for more than 8 days, and CD4+ T cells were then isolated. Among the vaccine recipients, none had a prior SARS-CoV-2 infection, and nucleocapsid antibodies were negative. For these TCRs, the target antigens are not known. Data came from immunoSEQ multiplex PCR; TCRdb stores just in-frame clones and leaves some out. The table shows about 71,000 clones, with about 80% occurring only once. This specimen consisted of CD4+ T cells from PBMCs cultured with SARS-CoV-2 spike peptides, obtained before COVID-19 vaccination. The receptors derive from a human donor who received a COVID-19 vaccine.

This rearrangement joins TRBV6-5 to TRBJ2-4; D call uncertain. Germline V gene lookup returns CDR1 MNHEY and CDR2 SVGAGI. The CDR3 contains 15 residues. Deletions cut 6 bases from V and 1 base from J, with 13 bases between. The CDR3 reads CASRPTFVAKNIQYF. CDR3 in DNA: TGTGCCAGCAGGCCCACTTTTGTCGCCAAAAACATTCAGTACTTC.

V is TRBV18 and J is TRBJ1-1; TRBD1 aligns across 7 bases. After removal of 5 bases from V and 5 bases from J, the junction contained 11 bases not matched to a gene. CDR1 and CDR2 from the germline V gene are KGHSH and LQKENI. The CDR3 is made up of 15 amino acids. The DNA of the CDR3 is TGTGCCAGCTCAGCTACGACAGGGACTAGAACTGAAGCTTTCTTT. Translated, it gives CASSATTGTRTEAFF.

The chain carries TRBV7-3 and TRBJ2-3, with D possibly matching TRBD1 (5 bases). The V and J ends lost 2 bases and 7 bases respectively, with 13 bases between them. CDR1 is SGHTA and CDR2 is FQGTGA in the germline V gene. CDR3 length equals 14 residues. CDR3 coding DNA: TGTGCCAGCAGCTTAGGTCTGGGGCCAAATACGCAGTATTTT. Protein: CASSLGLGPNTQYF. Filled out from reference TRBV7-3 and TRBJ2-3, the complete variable domain reads GAGVSQTPSNKVTEKGKYVELRCDPISGHTALYWYRQSLGQGPEFLIYFQGTGAADDSGLPNDRFFAVRPEGSVSTLKIQRTERGDSAVYLCASSLGLGPNTQYFGPGTRLTVL.

The gene calls are TRBV2 and TRBJ2-3, with 9 positions matching TRBD1. The germline CDR1 and CDR2 sequences are SNHLY and FYNNEI. V lost 6 bases to trimming and J lost 1 base; unmatched junction nucleotides: 8. The CDR3 is 16 residues long. The CDR3 loop reads CASRGDRVEGTDTQYF. CDR3 in DNA: TGTGCCAGCAGGGGGGACAGGGTAGAGGGCACAGATACGCAGTATTTT.

V is TRBV2 and J is TRBJ1-6; 10 bases are a match to TRBD1. The CDR3 has 15 residues. Germline CDR1 SNHLY, CDR2 FYNNEI. The ends lost 4 bases at V and 10 bases at J; junction bases unmatched: 7. The CDR3 sequence is CASSGGQGSFSPLHF. The DNA of the CDR3 is TGTGCCAGCAGTGGGGGACAGGGGTCTTTCTCACCCCTCCACTTT.

The rearrangement uses TRBV7-9 and TRBJ2-1; D assignment may be TRBD1 or TRBD2 (5 bases each). V lost 1 base, J lost 7 bases, and 11 bases lay in between. The CDR3 is 14 amino acids. Per the germline V gene, CDR1 is SEHNR and CDR2 is FQNEAQ (reference sequence). The CDR3 reads CASSLGGDGNEQFF. The CDR3 region has the DNA TGTGCCAGCAGCTTAGGAGGGGACGGGAATGAGCAGTTCTTC.

The chain has TRBV29-1 and TRBJ1-2, with 7 bases that match TRBD1. The V segment lost 0 bases and the J segment 8 bases; nucleotides outside the gene matches: 9. Germline CDR1 reads SQVTM; CDR2 reads ANQGSEA. This CDR3 has 14 amino acids. DNA of the CDR3: TGCAGCGTTGAAGATCAGAATAGGGGGCACGGCTACACCTTC. Encoded protein: CSVEDQNRGHGYTF.

The CDR3 here is CAWSGSSNQPQHF. In DNA form, the CDR3 reads TGTGCCTGGAGTGGGTCGAGCAATCAGCCCCAGCATTTT. The chain joins TRBV30 to TRBJ1-5; D not certain. V dropped 1 base and J dropped 1 base, with 5 bases sitting between them. The V gene's germline CDR1 is GTSNPN and CDR2 SVGIG (reference sequence). This CDR3 is 13 amino acids long.

This clone was seen once. This sequence joins TRBV11-3 and TRBJ2-2; weak D call: TRBD2 (6 bases). CDR1 is SGHNT, CDR2 YENEEA, per germline. This CDR3 has 16 residues. V shed 1 base and J shed 0 bases, with 9 bases lying between them. The CDR3: CASSLVAGSNTGELFF. CDR3 DNA: TGTGCCAGCAGCTTAGTGGCGGGGTCGAACACCGGGGAGCTGTTTTTT.

This clone was picked up one time. The rearrangement links TRBV5-1 to TRBJ1-4, with TRBD1 matching 8 bases. CDR3 length: 15 amino acids. The germline V gene encodes CDR1 SGHRS and CDR2 YFSETQ. V trimming: 9 bases; J trimming: 3 bases; junction bases outside the gene matches: 10. CDR3 bases: TGCGCCACCGGACAGGGTGCGGGGCCTAATGAAAAACTGTTTTTT. Its translation: CATGQGAGPNEKLFF.

This chain connects TRBV18 to TRBJ2-5; D is ambiguous. V was cut by 2 bases and J by 3 bases, with 10 bases left in between. The germline gives CDR1 KGHSH, CDR2 LQKENI. The CDR3 loop spans 14 amino acids. The CDR3 DNA sequence: TGTGCCAGCTCACCAGCACACCTCGAAGAGACCCAGTACTTC. Protein sequence: CASSPAHLEETQYF. The full variable domain, in which reference TRBV18 and TRBJ2-5 provide the parts outside the CDR3, is NAGVMQNPRHLVRRRGQEARLRCSPMKGHSHVYWYRQLPEEGLKFMVYLQKENIIDESGMPKERFSAEFPKEGPSILRIQQVVRGDSAAYFCASSPAHLEETQYFGPGTRLLVL.

The chain carries TRBV9 and TRBJ1-4, with 8 bases fitting TRBD1. CDR3 length equals 16 residues. Germline CDR1 and CDR2: SGDLS and YYNGEE. V lost 0 bases to trimming and J lost 2 bases; unmatched junction nucleotides: 3. CDR3 in amino acids: CASSVDPGGTNEKLFF. The DNA for the CDR3 is TGTGCCAGCAGCGTAGATCCAGGGGGCACTAATGAAAAACTGTTTTTT.

The CDR3 DNA is TGCGCCAGCAGTGATGGCCTTAACTCTGGAAACACCATATATTTT. Translation gives CASSDGLNSGNTIYF. The chain couples TRBV10-2 to TRBJ1-3, with D hard to call. The CDR3 is 15 residues long. Germline V gene sequence: CDR1 WSHSY, CDR2 SAAADI. V lost 3 bases and J lost 0, with 9 bases in between.

The rearrangement uses TRBV7-2 and TRBJ2-1; D is unclear. This CDR3 is 15 amino acids long. V was trimmed by 7 bases and J by 7 bases, leaving 20 bases between them. The germline gives CDR1 SGHTA, CDR2 FQGNSA. The CDR3 protein is CASNPRVSNVNEQFF. The CDR3 DNA reads TGTGCCAGCAATCCACGGGTCTCAAATGTGAATGAGCAGTTCTTC.

The chain couples TRBV3-1 (or the pseudogene TRBV3-2) to TRBJ1-1; D is undetermined. Trimming left V 0 bases short and J 0 bases short, with 8 bases between. CDR1 is LGHDT and CDR2 is YNNKEL in the germline V gene (reference sequence). The CDR3 consists of 15 residues. The CDR3 protein is CASSQERLLNTEAFF. CDR3 in DNA: TGTGCCAGCAGCCAAGAGAGACTGCTGAACACTGAAGCTTTCTTT.

The chain recombines TRBV13 with TRBJ2-5, with 9 bases identical to TRBD1. This CDR3 comprises 14 residues. Looked up from germline, CDR1 is PRHDT and CDR2 is FYEKMQ (reference sequence). With 5 bases clipped from V and 2 bases from J, the junction kept 3 bases outside the gene matches. The CDR3 loop is CASSGTGSQETQYF. CDR3 DNA sequence: TGTGCCAGCAGCGGGACAGGGAGTCAAGAGACCCAGTACTTC. Full variable domain (outside the CDR3, taken from reference TRBV13 and TRBJ2-5): AAGVIQSPRHLIKEKRETATLKCYPIPRHDTVYWYQQGPGQDPQFLISFYEKMQSDKGSIPDRFSAQQFSDYHSELNMSSLELGDSALYFCASSGTGSQETQYFGPGTRLLVL.

This clone came up a few times. This sequence joins TRBV5-3 and TRBJ2-2, with D tentatively TRBD1 or TRBD2 (7 bases each). TRBV5-3 belongs to the ORF category, with a function that is uncertain. The ends were cut back, 4 bases at V and 4 bases at J, with 11 bases in the middle. The CDR3 has 14 residues. The CDR3 reads CARSQGGSTGELFF. CDR3 nucleotide sequence: TGTGCCAGAAGCCAGGGGGGGAGCACCGGGGAGCTGTTTTTT.

The chain is built from TRBV28 and TRBJ1-5; D remains ambiguous. The CDR3 length is 15 residues. Germline CDR1 MDHEN, CDR2 SYDVKM. Trimming stripped 6 bases from V and 2 bases from J, with 14 bases between. The DNA for the CDR3 is TGTGCCAGCAGGACGGCGGGAGGAGGCAATCAGCCCCAGCATTTT. Translated, it gives CASRTAGGGNQPQHF.

The rearrangement links TRBV10-3 to TRBJ1-2; D is possibly TRBD1 (6 bases). The CDR3 runs to 14 residues. The germline V and J ends were trimmed by 8 bases and 8 bases, with 21 bases remaining between them. The germline CDR1 and CDR2 sequences are ENHRY and SYGVKD. The CDR3 DNA is TGTGCCATCGGCGCGGAGCAGGGGATTAGGGGCTACACCTTC. It yields the protein CAIGAEQGIRGYTF.

This clone was detected once. Other DNA sequences in the same sample also yield this CDR3. The V call is TRBV3-1 (or the pseudogene TRBV3-2), the J call TRBJ1-2, with a possible D match to TRBD1 (6 bases). This CDR3 is built from 14 residues. Looked up from germline, CDR1 is LGHDT and CDR2 is YNNKEL (reference sequence). The ends were cut back, 3 bases at V and 5 bases at J, with 13 bases in the middle. DNA for the CDR3: TGTGCCAGCAGCCAGGCAGGGGACCGATATGGCTACACCTTC. Translation gives CASSQAGDRYGYTF.

This chain connects TRBV18 to TRBJ1-2; unclear D gene. With 0 bases removed from V and 2 bases from J, the gap between germline ends came to 19 bases. This CDR3 is 18 amino acids long. Germline V gene sequence: CDR1 KGHSH, CDR2 LQKENI. Here the CDR3 DNA reads TGTGCCAGCTCACCACCTATCTGGACGGGCAGGAGAAACTATGGCTACACCTTC. Protein: CASSPPIWTGRRNYGYTF.

This clone was detected a few times. Here the CDR3 reads CASSLRARAEQYV. The CDR3 DNA is TGTGCCAGCAGCTTACGCGCCAGGGCAGAGCAGTACGTC. V gene TRBV7-9 combines with J gene TRBJ2-7; D may be TRBD1 (5 bases). V lost 2 bases, J lost 7 bases, and 12 bases lay in between. This CDR3 contains 13 residues. CDR1 and CDR2 from the germline V gene are SEHNR and FQNEAQ (reference sequence).

V gene TRBV18 combines with J gene TRBJ2-2; no reliable D call. V was pared by 6 bases and J by 3 bases, with 2 bases between. CDR3 size: 11 residues. Germline lookup yields CDR1 KGHSH and CDR2 LQKENI. The CDR3 loop is CASSDTGELFF. CDR3 bases: TGTGCCAGCTCTGACACCGGGGAGCTGTTTTTT.

The chain recombines TRBV29-1 with TRBJ2-7, with D unclear. V gave up 4 bases and J gave up 2 bases, with 9 bases separating them. CDR1 and CDR2 (germline): SQVTM, ANQGSEA. This CDR3 region has 12 residues. CDR3 in DNA: TGCAGCGTTGCAGACGGAACCTACGAGCAGTACGTC. This sequence encodes CSVADGTYEQYV.

The count of this clone is one. The chain combines TRBV28 with TRBJ2-5, with D tentatively TRBD1 or TRBD2 (5 bases each). The CDR3 is 16 residues long. V was pared by 7 bases and J by 6 bases, with 24 bases between. CDR1 and CDR2 from the germline V gene are MDHEN and SYDVKM. The DNA of the CDR3 is TGTGCCAGCACCGAAACCGGGGCACCCACGAGGAAGACCCAGTACTTC. Protein: CASTETGAPTRKTQYF.

The chain employs TRBV5-1 and TRBJ2-2, with 10 bases that match TRBD2. The length of the CDR3 is 14 residues. Germline assignment: CDR1 SGHRS and CDR2 YFSETQ. V shed 5 bases and J 6 bases; nucleotides not matched to a gene: 4. CDR3 in amino acids: CASRASGGSGELFF. CDR3 coding DNA: TGCGCCAGCAGAGCTAGCGGGGGTTCCGGGGAGCTGTTTTTT.

The rearrangement links TRBV11-1 to TRBJ1-3; no firm D call. The CDR3 has 16 residues. V was trimmed by 1 base and J by 2 bases, leaving 12 bases between them. The germline V gene has CDR1 SGHAT and CDR2 FQDESV (reference sequence). The DNA of the CDR3 is TGTGCCAGCAGCTTAGGACTCGTGGGGACTGGAAACACCATATATTTT. It codes for CASSLGLVGTGNTIYF.

This clone was found a few times. The V gene is TRBV14, the J gene TRBJ1-2; no clear D gene. Germline V gives CDR1 SGHDN, CDR2 FVKESK. V was pared by 1 base and J by 4 bases, with 7 bases between. The length of the CDR3 is 13 residues. CDR3 sequence: CASSQVTSYGYTF. As DNA, the CDR3 is TGTGCCAGCAGCCAAGTAACTAGCTATGGCTACACCTTC.

The V and J genes are TRBV5-8 and TRBJ2-1; 7 nucleotides line up with TRBD1. V lost 1 base to trimming and J lost 15 bases; unmatched junction nucleotides: 7. The CDR3 contains 12 residues. CDR1 and CDR2 from the germline V gene are SGHTS and YDEGEE. The chain's CDR3 is CASSLRGTERFF. In nucleotides, the CDR3 is TGTGCCAGCAGCTTGAGGGGGACAGAAAGGTTCTTC.